These T cell receptor beta chains were read from a single sample in a study of a mutant IDH1 vaccine in newly diagnosed glioma. Which antigens these TCRs recognize remains unknown. The table came from immunoSEQ multiplex PCR; TCRdb's copy has only in-frame clones and leaves some out. The top ten clones hold 0.7% to 0.95% of a sample with roughly 74,000 clones, approximately 85% of them seen once. The sequencing used PBMCs, collected from a glioma patient whose treatment included an IDH1 peptide vaccine. The origin of the receptors is a woman aged 50 to 60 with glioma. Both conserved end residues are part of each CDR3. The D gene is left open where the match is weak. The size field is filled for only some rows; it gives once, few, many or a size class.

abundance: once; len: 13; j_gene: TRBJ2-5; v_gene: TRBV18; d_gene: -; CDR3aa: CASSPLRQETQYF; CDR3nt: TGTGCCAGCTCACCACTCAGGCAAGAGACCCAGTACTTC
abundance: -; len: 16; j_gene: TRBJ2-7; v_gene: TRBV9; d_gene: TRBD2; CDR3aa: CASSPHRDYLIYEQYF; CDR3nt: TGTGCCAGCAGCCCTCACCGGGACTACCTAATTTACGAGCAGTACTTC
abundance: -; len: 14; j_gene: TRBJ2-6; v_gene: TRBV6-5; d_gene: -; CDR3aa: CASKVGSGANVLTF; CDR3nt: TGTGCCAGCAAAGTTGGGTCTGGGGCCAACGTCCTGACTTTC
abundance: -; len: 16; j_gene: TRBJ2-7; v_gene: TRBV6-5; d_gene: TRBD2; CDR3aa: CASSYSDASGRYEQYF; CDR3nt: TGTGCCAGCAGTTACTCGGACGCTAGCGGGAGATACGAGCAGTACTTC
abundance: -; len: 14; j_gene: TRBJ2-1; v_gene: TRBV2; d_gene: -; CDR3aa: CASRIQGSLGEQFF; CDR3nt: TGTGCCAGCAGAATCCAGGGATCTTTGGGTGAGCAGTTCTTC
abundance: -; len: 15; j_gene: TRBJ1-1; v_gene: TRBV5-1; d_gene: -; CDR3aa: CASSWAAGGGTEAFF; CDR3nt: TGCGCCAGCAGCTGGGCGGCGGGGGGAGGCACTGAAGCTTTCTTT
abundance: -; len: 17; j_gene: TRBJ2-1; v_gene: TRBV4-1; d_gene: TRBD2; CDR3aa: CASSHPLREVSYNEQFF; CDR3nt: TGCGCCAGCAGCCATCCCTTGCGGGAGGTTTCCTACAATGAGCAGTTCTTC
abundance: -; len: 12; j_gene: TRBJ2-2; v_gene: TRBV7-3; d_gene: -; CDR3aa: CASSLDTGELFF; CDR3nt: TGTGCCAGCAGCCTCGACACCGGGGAGCTGTTTTTT
abundance: -; len: 14; j_gene: TRBJ2-7; v_gene: TRBV4-1; d_gene: TRBD2; CDR3aa: CASGQVGLADEQYF; CDR3nt: TGCGCCAGCGGCCAAGTGGGACTAGCGGACGAGCAGTACTTC
abundance: -; len: 15; j_gene: TRBJ1-2; v_gene: TRBV7-9; d_gene: -; CDR3aa: CASSPREPRFYGYTF; CDR3nt: TGTGCCAGCAGCCCGAGGGAGCCGCGATTCTATGGCTACACCTTC
abundance: -; len: 15; j_gene: TRBJ2-1; v_gene: TRBV2; d_gene: TRBD2; CDR3aa: CASKKVGLAAEEQFF; CDR3nt: TGTGCCAGCAAGAAAGTTGGGCTAGCGGCAGAAGAGCAGTTCTTC
abundance: -; len: 16; j_gene: TRBJ2-5; v_gene: TRBV9; d_gene: TRBD2; CDR3aa: CASSPGTSGRQETQYF; CDR3nt: TGTGCCAGCAGCCCGGGGACTAGCGGCCGCCAAGAGACCCAGTACTTC
abundance: -; len: 17; j_gene: TRBJ1-3; v_gene: TRBV5-1; d_gene: -; CDR3aa: CASSLFAGPDSGNTIYF; CDR3nt: TGCGCCAGCAGCTTGTTCGCCGGACCCGACTCTGGAAACACCATATATTTT
abundance: -; len: 16; j_gene: TRBJ2-2; v_gene: TRBV5-4; d_gene: -; CDR3aa: CASSPLRGKNTGELFF; CDR3nt: TGTGCCAGCAGCCCGCTACGCGGGAAGAACACCGGGGAGCTGTTTTTT
abundance: -; len: 15; j_gene: TRBJ2-2; v_gene: TRBV11-2; d_gene: -; CDR3aa: CASSFQDGNTGELFF; CDR3nt: TGTGCCAGCAGTTTCCAGGACGGGAACACCGGGGAGCTGTTTTTT
abundance: once; len: 16; j_gene: TRBJ2-3; v_gene: TRBV18; d_gene: -; CDR3aa: CASSPGLGGSTDTQYF; CDR3nt: TGTGCCAGCTCACCTGGACTAGGGGGTAGCACAGATACGCAGTATTTT
abundance: -; len: 16; j_gene: TRBJ2-1; v_gene: TRBV7-3; d_gene: TRBD2; CDR3aa: CASSSRAGVPYNEQFF; CDR3nt: TGTGCCAGCAGCTCCAGAGCGGGGGTCCCCTACAATGAGCAGTTCTTC
abundance: once; len: 17; j_gene: TRBJ2-7; v_gene: TRBV29-1; d_gene: TRBD2; CDR3aa: CSVGGTHSGTPSYEQYF; CDR3nt: TGCAGCGTTGGCGGAACCCATAGCGGGACCCCCTCCTACGAGCAGTACTTC
abundance: -; len: 11; j_gene: TRBJ1-4; v_gene: TRBV6-6; d_gene: -; CDR3aa: CASSPGTKLFF; CDR3nt: TGTGCCAGCAGCCCAGGGACGAAACTGTTTTTT
abundance: -; len: 15; j_gene: TRBJ2-7; v_gene: TRBV5-1; d_gene: -; CDR3aa: CASSLRRQETYEQYF; CDR3nt: TGCGCCAGCAGCTTGAGGAGACAGGAAACCTACGAGCAGTACTTC
abundance: -; len: 15; j_gene: TRBJ1-1; v_gene: TRBV28; d_gene: -; CDR3aa: CASIGARAGGTEAFF; CDR3nt: TGTGCCAGCATTGGGGCCAGGGCCGGGGGCACTGAAGCTTTCTTT
abundance: -; len: 12; j_gene: TRBJ2-1; v_gene: TRBV5-6; d_gene: -; CDR3aa: CASTAKTGEQFF; CDR3nt: TGTGCCAGCACCGCCAAAACAGGCGAGCAGTTCTTC
abundance: once; len: 13; j_gene: TRBJ2-5; v_gene: TRBV28; d_gene: TRBD1; CDR3aa: CAIQQGLEETQYF; CDR3nt: TGTGCCATCCAACAGGGGTTAGAAGAGACCCAGTACTTC
abundance: -; len: 15; j_gene: TRBJ2-5; v_gene: TRBV5-1; d_gene: TRBD1; CDR3aa: CASSFGRGTQETQYF; CDR3nt: TGCGCCAGCAGCTTTGGCAGGGGGACCCAAGAGACCCAGTACTTC
abundance: -; len: 11; j_gene: TRBJ2-7; v_gene: TRBV20-1; d_gene: -; CDR3aa: CSARALYEQYF; CDR3nt: TGCAGTGCTAGGGCTTTGTACGAGCAGTACTTC
abundance: -; len: 15; j_gene: TRBJ2-7; v_gene: TRBV15; d_gene: TRBD1; CDR3aa: CATSRDRRGFDEQYF; CDR3nt: TGTGCCACCAGCAGAGACCGCAGGGGGTTCGACGAGCAGTACTTC
abundance: -; len: 13; j_gene: TRBJ2-5; v_gene: TRBV30; d_gene: -; CDR3aa: CAWSEDGQETQYF; CDR3nt: TGTGCCTGGAGTGAGGACGGTCAAGAGACCCAGTACTTC
abundance: -; len: 15; j_gene: TRBJ2-5; v_gene: TRBV9; d_gene: TRBD1; CDR3aa: CASSTRQGVGETQYF; CDR3nt: TGTGCCAGCAGCACCCGACAGGGGGTGGGGGAGACCCAGTACTTC
abundance: -; len: 14; j_gene: TRBJ2-7; v_gene: TRBV28; d_gene: -; CDR3aa: CASSFGTNKYEQYF; CDR3nt: TGTGCCAGCAGTTTCGGGACAAACAAGTACGAGCAGTACTTC
abundance: -; len: 13; j_gene: TRBJ1-6; v_gene: TRBV30; d_gene: -; CDR3aa: CAWSSATDSPLHF; CDR3nt: TGTGCCTGGAGTTCCGCGACCGATTCACCCCTCCACTTT
abundance: -; len: 15; j_gene: TRBJ2-3; v_gene: TRBV5-1; d_gene: TRBD2; CDR3aa: CASSAGLASTDTQYF; CDR3nt: TGCGCCAGCAGCGCGGGACTAGCGAGCACAGATACGCAGTATTTT
abundance: -; len: 15; j_gene: TRBJ2-7; v_gene: TRBV19; d_gene: TRBD1; CDR3aa: CASSIKGDSSYEQYF; CDR3nt: TGTGCCAGTAGTATAAAGGGGGACAGTTCCTACGAGCAGTACTTC